The source of this TCR beta chain is a study of blood T cell repertoires in COVID-19. This CDR3 comprises 17 residues. V lost 9 bases, J lost 7 bases, and 21 bases stayed unmatched. The method was immunoSEQ multiplex PCR; TCRdb's version includes in-frame clones alone and lacks a portion of them. The sample carries fewer than 700,000 clones, around nine tenths recorded once. Sequenced material: peripheral blood. This TCR came from a woman between 45 and 65 years old with COVID-19, enrolled during active disease. The V gene is TRBV23-1, the J gene TRBJ1-5, with 7 bases that match TRBD1. TRBV23-1 is noted as an ORF with a role that remains uncertain. CDR3 in amino acids: CARGIYRGSGPGQPQHF. CDR3 nucleotides: TGCGCCAGGGGGATCTACAGGGGTAGTGGTCCAGGGCAGCCCCAGCATTTT.